Shown below are 7 T cell receptor beta chains from a single sample sequenced in a study of CD8+ T cells in alopecia areata. Extracted from the samples, RNA was reverse transcribed into cDNA to serve as the sequencing template. Profiled with immunoSEQ multiplex PCR; TCRdb holds only in-frame clones, not every one. Counted here are over 90,000 clones, approximately 90% occurring once; the ten biggest clones make up over 8.5%. Treatment specified: oral pan-JAK inhibitor, 5-10 mg twice daily. Material: CD8+ T cells sorted from blood, obtained around week 34, from a patient treated with tofacitinib. The origin of the receptors is a human donor with alopecia areata.

Remarks on this clone: The sample has other DNA sequences that encode this CDR3 too. The J gene is TRBJ2-1, the V gene TRBV20-1; D is unclear. V was shortened by 3 bases and J by 8 bases, with 8 bases between the two germline ends. The V gene's germline CDR1 is DFQATT and CDR2 SNEGSKA (reference sequence). The CDR3 is made up of 11 amino acids. This CDR3 reads CSASNRHEQFF. CDR3 in DNA: TGCAGTGCTAGTAACCGCCATGAGCAGTTCTTC.

This chain joins TRBV5-1 and TRBJ2-4, with a weak D call TRBD1 (5 bases). The germline V and J ends were trimmed by 4 bases and 0 bases, with 23 bases remaining between them. Per germline, CDR1 SGHRS and CDR2 YFSETQ. There are 19 residues in the CDR3. The DNA of the CDR3 is TGCGCCAGCAGCCCCAGGGTGGTACGACACAGTAGAGCCAAAAACATTCAGTACTTC. This codes for CASSPRVVRHSRAKNIQYF.

This clone was picked up a small number of times. The chain carries TRBV6-9 and TRBJ2-5; weak D call: TRBD2 (6 bases). The CDR3 has 15 residues. Germline loops: CDR1 MNHGY, CDR2 SVAAGI. Trimming took off 4 bases at V and 2 bases at J, with 14 bases between the two ends. DNA of the CDR3: TGTGCCAGCAGTTCACGGCGGGACCTACAAGAGACCCAGTACTTC. Translating it yields CASSSRRDLQETQYF.

The chain is built from TRBV5-1 and TRBJ2-3; D may match TRBD1 or TRBD2 (5 bases each). The CDR3 is 14 residues long. CDR1 is SGHRS, CDR2 YFSETQ, per germline. The V end was cut by 0 bases, the J end by 4 bases, with 9 bases between. The CDR3: CASSLASGPDTQYF. The CDR3 DNA follows: TGCGCCAGCAGCTTGGCATCGGGGCCAGATACGCAGTATTTT.

The V call is TRBV5-1, the J call TRBJ2-1; 10 bases agree with TRBD2. CDR1 and CDR2 (germline): SGHRS, YFSETQ. CDR3 length: 16 residues. V lost 4 bases, J lost 2 bases, and 6 bases stayed unmatched. CDR3: CASSTEAGGPYNEQFF. CDR3 DNA sequence: TGCGCCAGCAGCACTGAAGCGGGGGGGCCCTACAATGAGCAGTTCTTC.

CDR3 sequence: CSVAGLPRGSYNEQFF. For the CDR3, the DNA is TGCAGCGTTGCGGGGCTCCCCCGGGGCTCCTACAATGAGCAGTTCTTC. The chain recombines TRBV29-1 with TRBJ2-1; either TRBD1 or TRBD2 may fit D (5 bases each). V lost 4 bases and J lost 0, with 16 bases in between. The CDR3 is made up of 16 amino acids. Per the germline V gene, CDR1 is SQVTM and CDR2 is ANQGSEA.

As for this clone: The identical CDR3 is also encoded by other nucleotide sequences in the sample. The chain carries TRBV5-1 and TRBJ2-7; D gene ambiguous. The length of the CDR3 is 14 residues. Trimming took 0 bases from V and 1 from J, leaving 8 bases between them. Germline CDR1 reads SGHRS; CDR2 reads YFSETQ. As DNA, the CDR3 is TGCGCCAGCAGCTTGGGAGACGGTTCCTACGAGCAGTACTTC. It is translated as CASSLGDGSYEQYF.